This T cell receptor (beta chain) was captured by sequencing in a study of cytomegalovirus exposure and HLA in healthy donors. This CDR3 has 13 residues. V lost 6 bases to trimming and J lost 9 bases, with 17 bases between them. Germline V CDR1 and CDR2: MDHEN, SYDVKM. The PCR contained 60 Vbeta and 13 Jbeta primers. The table came from immunoSEQ multiplex PCR; TCRdb's copy has only in-frame clones and leaves some out. The table records approximately 160,000 clones, around 68% of them present only once. The TCR sequence derives from a middle-aged woman in good health and CMV-seropositive. Sample: PBMCs. The V gene is TRBV28, the J gene TRBJ1-1; D not certain. CDR3 sequence: CASSSAGPSQAFF. The CDR3 coding sequence is TGTGCCAGCAGCTCCGCGGGCCCATCCCAAGCTTTCTTT.